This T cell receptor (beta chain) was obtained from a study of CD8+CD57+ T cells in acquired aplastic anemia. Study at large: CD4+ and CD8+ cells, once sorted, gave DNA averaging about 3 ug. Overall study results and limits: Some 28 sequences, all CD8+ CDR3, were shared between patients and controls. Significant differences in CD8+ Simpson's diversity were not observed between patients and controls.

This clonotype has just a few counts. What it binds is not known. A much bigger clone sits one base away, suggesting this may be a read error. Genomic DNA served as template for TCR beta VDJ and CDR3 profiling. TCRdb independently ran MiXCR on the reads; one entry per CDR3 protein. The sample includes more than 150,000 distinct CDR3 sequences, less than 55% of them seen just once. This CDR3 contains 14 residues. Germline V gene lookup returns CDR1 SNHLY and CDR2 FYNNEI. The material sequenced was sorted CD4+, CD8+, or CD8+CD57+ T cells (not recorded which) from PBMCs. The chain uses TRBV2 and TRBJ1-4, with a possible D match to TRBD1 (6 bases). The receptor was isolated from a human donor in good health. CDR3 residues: CATRGRGIPERLFF. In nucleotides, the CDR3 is TGTGCCACCCGGGGGCGGGGGATCCCGGAAAGACTGTTTTTT.